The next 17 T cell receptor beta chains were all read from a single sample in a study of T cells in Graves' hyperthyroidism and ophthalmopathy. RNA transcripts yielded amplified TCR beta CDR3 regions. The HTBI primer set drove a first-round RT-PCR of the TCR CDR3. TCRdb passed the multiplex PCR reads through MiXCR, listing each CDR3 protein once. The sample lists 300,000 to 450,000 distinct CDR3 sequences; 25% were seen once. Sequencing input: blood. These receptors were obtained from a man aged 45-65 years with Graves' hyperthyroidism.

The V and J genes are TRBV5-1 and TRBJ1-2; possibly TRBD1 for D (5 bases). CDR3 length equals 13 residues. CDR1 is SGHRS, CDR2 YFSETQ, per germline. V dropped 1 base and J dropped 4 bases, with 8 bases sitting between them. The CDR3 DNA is TGCGCCAGCAGCTTGATCGGGGGCTATGGCTACACCTTC. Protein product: CASSLIGGYGYTF.

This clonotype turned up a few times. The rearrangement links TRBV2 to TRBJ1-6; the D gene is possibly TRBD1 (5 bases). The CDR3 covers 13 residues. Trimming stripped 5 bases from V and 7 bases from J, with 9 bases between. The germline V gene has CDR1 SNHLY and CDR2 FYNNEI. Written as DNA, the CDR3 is TGTGCCAGCAGTTCGCAGGGAAATTCACCCCTCCACTTT. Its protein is CASSSQGNSPLHF.

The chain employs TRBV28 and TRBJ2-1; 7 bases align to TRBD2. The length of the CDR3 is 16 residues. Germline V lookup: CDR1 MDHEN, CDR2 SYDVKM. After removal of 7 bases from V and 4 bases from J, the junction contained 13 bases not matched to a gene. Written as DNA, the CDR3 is TGTGCCAGCATCCCTTACCCGGCTAGCGGTTACAATGAGCAGTTCTTC. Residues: CASIPYPASGYNEQFF.

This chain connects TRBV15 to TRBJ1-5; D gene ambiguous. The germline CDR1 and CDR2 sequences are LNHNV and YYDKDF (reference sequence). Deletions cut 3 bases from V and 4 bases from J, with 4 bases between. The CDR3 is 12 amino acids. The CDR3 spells CATSRINQPQHF. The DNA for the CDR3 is TGTGCCACCAGCAGGATTAATCAGCCCCAGCATTTT.

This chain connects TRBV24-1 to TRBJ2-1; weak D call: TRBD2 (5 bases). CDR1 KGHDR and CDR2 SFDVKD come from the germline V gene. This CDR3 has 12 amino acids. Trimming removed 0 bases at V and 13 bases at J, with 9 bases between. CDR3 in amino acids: CATSDLTGTQFF. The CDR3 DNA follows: TGTGCCACCAGTGATTTGACGGGAACACAGTTCTTC.

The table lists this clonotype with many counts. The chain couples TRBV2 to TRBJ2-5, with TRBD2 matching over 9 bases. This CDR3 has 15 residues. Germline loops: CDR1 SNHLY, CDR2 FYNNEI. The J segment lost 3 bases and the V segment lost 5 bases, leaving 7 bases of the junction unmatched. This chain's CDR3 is CASSPDSGSKETQYF. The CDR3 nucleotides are TGTGCCAGCAGTCCTGATAGCGGGAGCAAAGAGACCCAGTACTTC.

This chain's CDR3 is CASSLGLADLTDTQYF. The CDR3 DNA reads TGTGCCAGCAGCTTAGGACTAGCGGATCTCACAGATACGCAGTATTTT. The genes are TRBV7-9 and TRBJ2-3; 9 bases are shared with TRBD2. This CDR3 is built from 16 residues. V lost 1 base and J lost 2; bases outside the gene matches: 4. CDR1 is SEHNR and CDR2 is FQNEAQ in the germline V gene (reference sequence).

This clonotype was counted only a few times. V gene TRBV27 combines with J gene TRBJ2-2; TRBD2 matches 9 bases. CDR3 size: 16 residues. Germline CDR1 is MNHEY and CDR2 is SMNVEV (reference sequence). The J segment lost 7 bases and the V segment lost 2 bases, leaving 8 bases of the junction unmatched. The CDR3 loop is CASSLAGGLGNGELFF. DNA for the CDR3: TGTGCCAGCAGTTTAGCGGGAGGGCTAGGGAACGGGGAGCTGTTTTTT.

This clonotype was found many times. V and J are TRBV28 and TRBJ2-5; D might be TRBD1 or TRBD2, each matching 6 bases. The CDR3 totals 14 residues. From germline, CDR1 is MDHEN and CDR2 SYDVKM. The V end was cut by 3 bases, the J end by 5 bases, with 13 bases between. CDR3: CASSFQGSGETQYF. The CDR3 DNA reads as TGTGCCAGCAGTTTCCAGGGGAGCGGGGAGACCCAGTACTTC.

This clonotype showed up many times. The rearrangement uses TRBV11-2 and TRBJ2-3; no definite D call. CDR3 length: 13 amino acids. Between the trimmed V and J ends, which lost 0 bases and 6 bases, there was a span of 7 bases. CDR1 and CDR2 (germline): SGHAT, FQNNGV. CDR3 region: CASSLDRMDTQYF. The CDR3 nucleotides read TGTGCCAGCAGCTTAGATCGAATGGATACGCAGTATTTT.

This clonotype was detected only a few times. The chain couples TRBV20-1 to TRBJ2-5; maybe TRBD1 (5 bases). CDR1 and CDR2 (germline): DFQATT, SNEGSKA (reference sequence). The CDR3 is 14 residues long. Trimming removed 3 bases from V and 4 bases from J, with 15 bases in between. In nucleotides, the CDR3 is TGCAGTGCTAGTTCGACAGACGCTATAGAGACCCAGTACTTC. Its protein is CSASSTDAIETQYF.

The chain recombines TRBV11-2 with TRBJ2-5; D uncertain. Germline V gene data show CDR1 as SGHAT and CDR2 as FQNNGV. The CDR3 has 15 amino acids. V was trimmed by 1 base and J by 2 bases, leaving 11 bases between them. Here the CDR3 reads CASSLVLSSQETQYF. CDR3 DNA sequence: TGTGCCAGCAGCTTAGTGCTTAGCTCTCAAGAGACCCAGTACTTC.

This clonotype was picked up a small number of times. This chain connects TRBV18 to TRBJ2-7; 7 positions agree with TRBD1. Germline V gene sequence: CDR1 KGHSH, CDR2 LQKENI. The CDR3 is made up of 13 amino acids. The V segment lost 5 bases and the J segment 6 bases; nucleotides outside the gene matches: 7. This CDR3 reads CASSRDSLGEQYF. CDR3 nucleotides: TGTGCCAGCTCAAGGGACAGTTTGGGCGAGCAGTACTTC.

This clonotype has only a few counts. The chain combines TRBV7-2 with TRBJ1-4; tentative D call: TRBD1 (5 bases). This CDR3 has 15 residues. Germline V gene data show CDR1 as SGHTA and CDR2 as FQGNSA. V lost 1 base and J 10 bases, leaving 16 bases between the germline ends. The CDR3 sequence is CASSLGGGSGGKLFF. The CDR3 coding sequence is TGTGCCAGCAGCTTAGGGGGGGGGTCTGGCGGAAAACTGTTTTTT.

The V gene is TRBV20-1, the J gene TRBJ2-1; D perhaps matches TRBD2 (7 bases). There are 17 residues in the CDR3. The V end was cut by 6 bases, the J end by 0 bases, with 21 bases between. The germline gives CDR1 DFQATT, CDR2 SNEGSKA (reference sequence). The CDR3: CSARSLGGGSSYNEQFF. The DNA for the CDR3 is TGCAGTGCCCGTTCCCTGGGGGGCGGGAGCTCCTACAATGAGCAGTTCTTC.

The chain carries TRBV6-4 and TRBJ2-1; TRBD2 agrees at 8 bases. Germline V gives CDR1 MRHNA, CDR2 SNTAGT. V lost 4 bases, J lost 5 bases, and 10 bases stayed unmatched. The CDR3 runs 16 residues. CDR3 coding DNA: TGTGCCAGCAGTGCCCCGGGCCTAGCGGGCAACAATGAGCAGTTCTTC. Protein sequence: CASSAPGLAGNNEQFF.

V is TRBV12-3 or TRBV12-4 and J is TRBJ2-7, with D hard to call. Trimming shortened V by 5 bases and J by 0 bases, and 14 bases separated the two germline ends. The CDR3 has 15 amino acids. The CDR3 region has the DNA TGTGCCAGCAGTCCCCGTGGGATAGTCTCCTACGAGCAGTACTTC. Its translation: CASSPRGIVSYEQYF.